This TCR beta chain was sequenced for a study of cytomegalovirus exposure and HLA in healthy donors (dated by TCRdb to between 2016 and 2019). In terms of the full investigation: In an earlier analysis of some 550 of the donors, approximately 260 Gb of sequence data and just under 120 million unique TCR beta sequences from about 179 million T cells were reported. HLA typing included class I and class II loci at four-digit resolution. Among around 400 genotyped donors of the cohort, an average of 235,054 unique TCR beta nucleotide sequences were sequenced per donor, roughly 18% of them non-productive. In a later genetic analysis, genome-wide SNP genotypes for about three fifths of the roughly 670 donors were used, and that subset was treated as a discovery cohort. The study profiled the T cell repertoires of hundreds of subjects by immunosequencing and related them to cytomegalovirus serostatus. All discovery cohort repertoires had been generated on a single sequencing platform. The study aimed to test whether cataloging public T cell receptors could reveal signatures of past pathogen exposure. To study patterns of TCR occurrence, a later analysis re-analyzed previously published TCR beta repertoires from several hundred donors and added high-resolution HLA genotyping. Rather than using new phenotypic data, the later analysis identified candidate immune exposures from TCR beta sequences and from how often those sequences occurred across donors. The study combined high-throughput TCR immunosequencing, statistical association of individual TCRs with disease status, and machine learning to predict cytomegalovirus infection status. An earlier analysis of roughly 580 of the donors used high-throughput TCR beta sequencing to judge whether each TCR beta V gene segment behaved as functional or pseudogenic. Roughly 5 DR-DQ haplotypes were handled as single units for association and clustering, since linkage in the cohort was strong. Besides the first cohort of roughly 700 subjects, a separate validation cohort made up of 120 different subjects was used. Typing coverage differed by locus: A, B, C, DRB1 and DQB1 were typed in about 620-630 donors, DQA1 in about 500, DPA1 in some 570, and DPB1 in just under 490. Of the approximately 370 genotyped donors, roughly 80% were placed in the genetic ancestry cluster associated with self-reported Caucasian donors. Alongside the repertoire data, information on donor age, sex, ethnicity and CMV serostatus was compiled. Roughly 300 gigabases of sequencing data and roughly 81 million unique TCR sequences made up an early release that covered several hundred HLA-typed donors.

Here is what the overall study found, with its caveats: The classifier was reported to diagnose cytomegalovirus status with high specificity and sensitivity in both the original cohort and the validation cohort. Because HLA typing was missing for some donors at each locus, association tests included only the typed subset. The authors suggested that the approach could potentially be generalized to other disease states and immunological phenotypes. A further reported finding was that TCR beta sequences accurately predicted the HLA-A and HLA-B alleles for most subjects in the first cohort. Sequencing depth was assumed to be roughly uniform across donors in the presence/absence analyses, though that assumption may not hold. A later genetic analysis associated a missense DCLRE1C variant with V-gene and J-gene trimming of TCR beta chains, and an independent cohort replicated the association. An earlier analysis of around 600 of the donors showed that most TCR beta V segments appeared in productive rearrangements either about 87% or about 30% of the time, which broadly matched IMGT annotations. Strong co-occurrence of HLA alleles, especially DR and DQ, made assigning TCR associations to individual alleles difficult. Linkage disequilibrium might explain the correlated functional status among segregating V segments, but an unknown experimental factor could not be excluded. The study listed 150 to 200 TCR beta chains as associated with cytomegalovirus. Most TCR sequences were observed very rarely across donors, whereas some public TCRs were present in many individuals. In vitro tests confirmed that a few of the cytomegalovirus-associated TCR beta chains recognize cytomegalovirus antigens. A later analysis associated 15,000 to 20,000 TCR beta sequences with specific HLA alleles at a false discovery rate of 0.05. Immune exposure information for the cohort was limited to CMV serostatus. A later analysis found that TCR association rates varied across HLA loci, with DRB1 alleles showing the most associated TCRs and HLA-C alleles the fewest. In a later analysis, HLA-associated TCR beta chains showed more clonal expansion and lower generation probabilities than non-associated chains that were equally common. The earlier analysis of around 600 of the donors excluded some 15 rarely observed V segments, including chromosome 9 orphons, because counts were too low. The 87-base-pair reads could not distinguish some IMGT-functional V segments, including TRBV6-2 and TRBV6-3, so those segments were excluded. A later genetic analysis reported fewer N-insertions in productive TCRs among donors in an Asian-associated ancestry cluster than the roughly 690-donor mean. A later analysis reported that several top co-occurrence clusters appeared linked to parvovirus B19, influenza, CMV and Epstein-Barr virus. A cluster of highly shared sequence variants was judged likely to represent a technical artifact of the sequencing pipeline. According to a later analysis, most CMV-associated TCR beta chains appeared to be HLA-restricted, and the HLA associations seemed to be driven largely by CMV exposure. The cohort was sequenced for TCR beta chains only, and without alpha or paired-chain data the features that could be detected were limited.

V is shortened by 5 bases, J by 0 bases, and the region joining them spans 19 bases. Inclusive of the bounding cysteine and phenylalanine, the CDR3 is 17 residues long. Only the CDR3 DNA stays, 51 bases, in frame from base 1. In the germline V gene, CDR1 corresponds to SGHTA and CDR2 to FQGNSA. Libraries were built with the immunoSEQ multiplex PCR assay. A mixture of 60 forward primers for TCR Vbeta segments and 13 reverse primers for TCR Jbeta segments was used in the multiplex PCR. Amplification of the CDR3 region of rearranged TCR beta genes was performed with a multiplex PCR assay on genomic DNA. The amplified TCR beta libraries were sequenced on the Illumina HiSeq System as 87-base-pair reads. The original methods were these. Across the 670 or so repertoires, a later analysis counted 80 million or so unique TCR beta chains, some 11 million of which were shared by at least two donors. Raw reads were error-corrected and collapsed into unique sequences by a nearest-neighbor algorithm in which closely related sequences were merged to remove PCR and sequencing errors. V, D and J gene segments were assigned by aligning CDR3 sequences to IMGT reference sequences. For a sequence to be retained, a match of at least six nucleotides to both a V gene segment and a J gene segment was required. A rearrangement counted as productive if the CDR3 had no stop codons and remained in frame with V and J, and every other rearrangement counted as non-productive. CDR3 was defined according to IMGT convention as the region running from the second conserved V-encoded cysteine to the conserved J-encoded phenylalanine. The earlier analysis of about 590 of the donors excluded sequences that lacked an unambiguous match to a single V gene segment. In an earlier analysis of 587 of the donors, V segments were called functional above 56.7% productive rearrangements and were called segregating when the between-donor standard deviation exceeded 5%. A statistical classification framework was built to diagnose cytomegalovirus status from the catalog of TCR beta chain sequences. V and J gene assignment, in a later analysis, came from comparing TCR nucleotide sequences with IMGT/GENE-DB human TR gene sequences. In a later analysis, CDR3 sequences and most-parsimonious VDJ recombination scenarios were assigned using the TCRdist pipeline. A later analysis defined each TCR beta chain by its CDR3 amino acid sequence plus V-gene family, and excluded reads lacking a unique V-gene family. A later analysis removed several hundred highly shared, low-generation-probability nucleotide sequences to deal with suspected cross-contamination and a sequencing artifact. In a later analysis, a clonal expansion index for each public chain was calculated from normalized within-repertoire ranks of inferred template counts. Generation probabilities in a later analysis came from a VDJ recombination model fitted to out-of-frame rearrangements, and those results were checked against IGoR. In a later analysis, hypergeometric tests were used to score TCR-TCR, TCR-HLA and TCR-CMV co-occurrence, with a repertoire-size bias correction applied to TCR pairs. A later analysis estimated false discovery rates by permuting HLA or CMV assignments 20 times. A later analysis grouped co-occurring TCRs with DBSCAN, adding TCRdist sequence similarity when clustering within HLA-allele-positive subsets. Repertoires with fewer than 30,000 or more than 120,000 public chains, plus five repertoires with anomalous nucleotide sharing, were excluded from co-occurrence clustering. The source is immuneACCESS, and TCRdb retained only in-frame sequences with V and J called. Part of the clones is not carried over; for the studies checked, unresolved V genes explain less than half of this, and the remainder is unexplained. The D gene and trimming were derived from the DNA, and the V and J assignments and clone size from that table. The sample contains around 100,000 clones, 73% of them found a single time. The biggest ten clones account for roughly 0.82% of the sample.

Concerning this clone itself: Its antigen is unknown. Per-base qualities were not stored, and no clone one base away is much larger.

The cohort comprised around 700 healthy bone marrow donors. At the time of sampling, every cohort member was nominally healthy, though immune exposures that went unrecorded were likely present. The donor tested CMV seronegative and was one of the 352 seronegative cohort members. A peripheral blood sample was provided by each donor, and peripheral blood mononuclear cells were used for TCR beta sequencing. The Qiagen DNeasy Blood Extraction Kit was used to extract genomic DNA from the blood cell samples. The receptor chain draws on TRBV7-2 and TRBJ1-1, with the identity of the D gene unclear. The sequencing sample was made of PBMCs. The receptor was derived from a woman aged 25 to 39 in good health and CMV-seronegative. The DNA is TGTGCCAGCAGCCTAAATTCACCGCCGTCTTTGAACACTGAAGCTTTCTTT. This gives the protein CASSLNSPPSLNTEAFF.